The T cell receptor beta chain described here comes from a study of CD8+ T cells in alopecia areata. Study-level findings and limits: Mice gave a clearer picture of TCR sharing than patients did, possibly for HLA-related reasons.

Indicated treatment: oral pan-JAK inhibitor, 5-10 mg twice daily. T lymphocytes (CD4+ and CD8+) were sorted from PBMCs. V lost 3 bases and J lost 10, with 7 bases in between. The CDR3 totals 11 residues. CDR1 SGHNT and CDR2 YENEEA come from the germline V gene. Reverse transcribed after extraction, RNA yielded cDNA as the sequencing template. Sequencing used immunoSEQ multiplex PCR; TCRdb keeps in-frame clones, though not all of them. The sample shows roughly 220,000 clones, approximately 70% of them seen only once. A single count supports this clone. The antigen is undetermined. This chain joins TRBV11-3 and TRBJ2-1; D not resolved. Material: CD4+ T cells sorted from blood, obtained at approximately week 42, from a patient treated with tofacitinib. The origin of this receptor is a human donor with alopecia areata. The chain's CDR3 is CASSFTEEQFF. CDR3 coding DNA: TGTGCCAGCAGCTTCACCGAGGAGCAGTTCTTC.